Included here is one T cell receptor (beta chain) sequence, with context. Its cognate antigen is unknown. This record belongs to a study of cytomegalovirus exposure and HLA in healthy donors. In the PCR, 60 Vbeta and 13 Jbeta primers were used. Repertoires were generated with immunoSEQ multiplex PCR, while TCRdb's copy carries only in-frame clones and drops some. The sample carries 60,000 or so clones, 70% to 80% recorded once. Germline CDR1 reads SGHRS; CDR2 reads YFSETQ. The CDR3 sequence is 15 residues long. V was clipped by 4 bases and J by 6 bases; unmatched bases: 8. General study findings and limits: In a later analysis, about 17,000 TCR beta sequences were associated with HLA alleles at 0.05 false discovery rate. Across HLA loci, a later analysis found differing TCR association rates, with DRB1 most and HLA-C fewest. TCR sequences were mostly rare, though some public TCRs occurred in many donors.

The chain has TRBV5-1 and TRBJ2-4; 9 bases line up with TRBD1. Input material: PBMCs. The sequence was collected from a woman aged 40 to 50 in good health and CMV-seropositive. The chain's CDR3 is CASSLSTGGGNIQYF. In DNA form, the CDR3 reads TGCGCCAGCAGCCTCTCGACAGGGGGTGGAAACATTCAGTACTTC.